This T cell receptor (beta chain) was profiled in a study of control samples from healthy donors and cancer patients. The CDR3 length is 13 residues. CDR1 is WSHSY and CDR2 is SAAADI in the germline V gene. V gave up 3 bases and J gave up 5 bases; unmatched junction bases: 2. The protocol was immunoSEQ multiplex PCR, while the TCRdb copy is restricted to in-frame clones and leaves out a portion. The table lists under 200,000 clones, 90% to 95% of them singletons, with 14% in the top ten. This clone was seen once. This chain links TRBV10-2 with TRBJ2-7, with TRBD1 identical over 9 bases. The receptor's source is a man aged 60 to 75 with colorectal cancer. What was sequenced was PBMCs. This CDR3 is CASSEQGANEQYF. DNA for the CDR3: TGCGCCAGCAGTGAACAGGGGGCTAACGAGCAGTACTTC.